The T cell receptor (beta chain) under discussion was sequenced for a study of beta chain features in type 1 diabetes. This clone was counted a few times. The antigen is unknown. The authors reverse transcribed all of the isolated RNA, so sequencing captured expressed TCRB transcripts. TCRdb's table, derived via immunoSEQ multiplex PCR, lists solely in-frame clones and lacks some. Altogether over 600,000 clones are present, roughly an eighth being singletons, with the ten largest covering 0.095% to 0.15%. Study-level findings and limits: Within each of all four CD4+ subsets, Type 1 diabetes patients had TCRB CDR3s that were moderately but significantly shorter.

CDR3 size: 16 residues. Trimming removed 3 bases from V and 3 bases from J; junction bases left unmatched: 7. Germline CDR1 reads MNHNS; CDR2 reads SASEGT. V gene TRBV6-1 combines with J gene TRBJ1-5, with 8 bases fitting TRBD1. Specimen: naive CD4+ T cells from blood. This receptor was obtained from a man aged 25-45 years with type 1 diabetes. CDR3: CASSDRQGTSNQPQHF. DNA of the CDR3: TGTGCCAGCAGTGACCGACAGGGGACCTCCAATCAGCCCCAGCATTTT.